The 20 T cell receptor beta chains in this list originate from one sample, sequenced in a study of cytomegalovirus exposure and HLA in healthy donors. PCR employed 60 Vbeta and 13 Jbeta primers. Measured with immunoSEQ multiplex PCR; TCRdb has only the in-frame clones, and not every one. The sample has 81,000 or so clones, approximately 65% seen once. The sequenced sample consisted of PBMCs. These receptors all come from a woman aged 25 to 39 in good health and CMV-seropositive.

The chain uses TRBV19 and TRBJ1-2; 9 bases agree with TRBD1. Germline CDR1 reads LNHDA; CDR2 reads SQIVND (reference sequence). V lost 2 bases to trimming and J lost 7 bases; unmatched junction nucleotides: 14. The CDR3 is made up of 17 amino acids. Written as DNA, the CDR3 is TGTGCCAGTAGTATACCGGGACAGGGAGCTGACTGGGGTGGCTACACCTTC. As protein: CASSIPGQGADWGGYTF.

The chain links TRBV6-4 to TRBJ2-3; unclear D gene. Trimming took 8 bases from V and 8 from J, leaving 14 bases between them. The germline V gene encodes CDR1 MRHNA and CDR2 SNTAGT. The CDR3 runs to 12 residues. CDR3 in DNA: TGTGCCAGCCATCGTGCCTATGGTACGCAGTATTTT. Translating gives CASHRAYGTQYF.

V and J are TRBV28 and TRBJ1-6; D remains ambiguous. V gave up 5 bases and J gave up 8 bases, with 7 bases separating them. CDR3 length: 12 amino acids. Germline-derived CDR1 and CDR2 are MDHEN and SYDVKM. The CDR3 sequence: CASSDQDSPLHF. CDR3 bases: TGTGCCAGCAGTGACCAGGATTCACCCCTCCACTTT.

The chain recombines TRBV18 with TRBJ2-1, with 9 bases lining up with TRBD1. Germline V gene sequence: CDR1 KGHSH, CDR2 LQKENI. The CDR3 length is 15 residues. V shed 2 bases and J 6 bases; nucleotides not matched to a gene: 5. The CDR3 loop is CASSPGQGWVNEQFF. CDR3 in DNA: TGTGCCAGCTCACCAGGACAGGGGTGGGTCAATGAGCAGTTCTTC.

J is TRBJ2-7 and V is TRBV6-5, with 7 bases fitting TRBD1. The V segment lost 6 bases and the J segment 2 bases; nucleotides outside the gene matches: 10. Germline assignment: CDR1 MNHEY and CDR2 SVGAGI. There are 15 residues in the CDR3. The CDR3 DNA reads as TGTGCCAGCAGCCCTTGGACAGGTGTAACCTACGAGCAGTACTTC. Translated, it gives CASSPWTGVTYEQYF.

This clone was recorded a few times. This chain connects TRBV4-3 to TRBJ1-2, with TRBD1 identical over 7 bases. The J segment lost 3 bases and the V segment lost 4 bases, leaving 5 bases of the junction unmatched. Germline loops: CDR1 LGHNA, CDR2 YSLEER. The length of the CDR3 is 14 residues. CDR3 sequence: CASSPTGTYYGYTF. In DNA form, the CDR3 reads TGCGCCAGCAGCCCGACAGGGACCTACTATGGCTACACCTTC.

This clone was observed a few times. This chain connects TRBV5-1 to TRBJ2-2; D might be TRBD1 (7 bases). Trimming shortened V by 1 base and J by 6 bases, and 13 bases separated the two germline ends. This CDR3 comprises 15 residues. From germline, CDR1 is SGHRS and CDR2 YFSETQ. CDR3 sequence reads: CASSLIAGGSGELFF. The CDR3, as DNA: TGCGCCAGCAGCTTGATTGCAGGGGGGTCCGGGGAGCTGTTTTTT.

The CDR3 DNA reads as TGCGCCAGCAGCCCTGGCGGGGGTGGGGAGACCCAGTACTTC. This translates into CASSPGGGGETQYF. The chain uses TRBV4-3 and TRBJ2-5; 7 bases map to TRBD2. The CDR3 spans 14 residues. Per the germline V gene, CDR1 is LGHNA and CDR2 is YSLEER. V dropped 4 bases and J dropped 5; count of bases not matched to a gene: 7.

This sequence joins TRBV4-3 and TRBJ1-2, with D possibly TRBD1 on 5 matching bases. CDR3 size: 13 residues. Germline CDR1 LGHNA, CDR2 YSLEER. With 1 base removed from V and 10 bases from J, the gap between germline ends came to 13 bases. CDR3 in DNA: TGCGCCAGCAGCCAAGCAGGGTCCCCAGCCTACACCTTC. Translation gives CASSQAGSPAYTF.

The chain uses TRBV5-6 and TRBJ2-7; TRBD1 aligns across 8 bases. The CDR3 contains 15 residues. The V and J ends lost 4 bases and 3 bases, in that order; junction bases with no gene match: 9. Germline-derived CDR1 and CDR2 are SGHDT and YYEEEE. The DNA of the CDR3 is TGTGCCAGCAGCAAACTCGGACAGGGAGACTACGAGCAGTACTTC. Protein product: CASSKLGQGDYEQYF.

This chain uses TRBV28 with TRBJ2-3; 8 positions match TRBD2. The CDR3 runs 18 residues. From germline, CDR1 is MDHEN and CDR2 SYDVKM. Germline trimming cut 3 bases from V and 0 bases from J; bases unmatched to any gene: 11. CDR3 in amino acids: CASSFPTAGGSSTDTQYF. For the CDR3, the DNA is TGTGCCAGCAGTTTTCCTACCGCGGGGGGATCTAGCACAGATACGCAGTATTTT. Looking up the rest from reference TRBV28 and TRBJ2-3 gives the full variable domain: DVKVTQSSRYLVKRTGEKVFLECVQDMDHENMFWYRQDPGLGLRLIYFSYDVKMKEKGDIPEGYSVSREKKERFSLILESASTNQTSMYLCASSFPTAGGSSTDTQYFGPGTRLTVL.

In DNA, the CDR3 is TGTGCCAGCTCATCGACAGGGGGTGGCAATTCACCCCTCCACTTT. Its translation is CASSSTGGGNSPLHF. V gene TRBV18 combines with J gene TRBJ1-6; TRBD1 matches at 9 bases. Germline V lookup: CDR1 KGHSH, CDR2 LQKENI. The CDR3 has 15 residues. The J segment lost 7 bases and the V segment lost 5 bases, leaving 6 bases of the junction unmatched.

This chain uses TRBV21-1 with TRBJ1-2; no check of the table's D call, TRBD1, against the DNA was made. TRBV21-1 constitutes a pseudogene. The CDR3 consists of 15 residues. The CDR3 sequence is CASSKGEGAIDGYTF. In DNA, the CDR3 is TGTGCCAGCAGCAAAGGAGAGGGGGCTATAGATGGCTACACCTTC.

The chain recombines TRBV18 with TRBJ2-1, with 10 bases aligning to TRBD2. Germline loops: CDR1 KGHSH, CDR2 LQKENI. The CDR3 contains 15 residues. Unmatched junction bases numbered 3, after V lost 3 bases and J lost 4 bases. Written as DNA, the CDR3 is TGTGCCAGCTCACCCATTAGCGGGGGGTACAATGAGCAGTTCTTC. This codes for CASSPISGGYNEQFF.

CDR3 amino acids: CASSRTLASFTDTQYF. CDR3 coding DNA: TGTGCCAGCAGCCGGACGCTAGCGAGCTTCACAGATACGCAGTATTTT. The chain has TRBV7-2 and TRBJ2-3; D possibly corresponds to TRBD2 (6 bases). The CDR3 has 16 amino acids. CDR1 is SGHTA and CDR2 is FQGNSA in the germline V gene. V shed 5 bases and J shed 2 bases, with 17 bases lying between them.

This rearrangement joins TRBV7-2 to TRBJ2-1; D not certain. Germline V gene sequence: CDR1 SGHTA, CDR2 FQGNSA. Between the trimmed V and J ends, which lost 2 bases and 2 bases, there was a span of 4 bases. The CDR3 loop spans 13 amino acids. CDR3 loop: CASSLNTYNEQFF. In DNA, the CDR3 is TGTGCCAGCAGCTTAAACACCTACAATGAGCAGTTCTTC.

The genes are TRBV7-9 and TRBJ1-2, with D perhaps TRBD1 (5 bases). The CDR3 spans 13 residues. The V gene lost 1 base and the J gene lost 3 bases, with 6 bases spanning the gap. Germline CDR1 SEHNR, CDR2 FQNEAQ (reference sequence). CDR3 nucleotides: TGTGCCAGCAGCTTAGGGGGGGACTATGGCTACACCTTC. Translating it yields CASSLGGDYGYTF.

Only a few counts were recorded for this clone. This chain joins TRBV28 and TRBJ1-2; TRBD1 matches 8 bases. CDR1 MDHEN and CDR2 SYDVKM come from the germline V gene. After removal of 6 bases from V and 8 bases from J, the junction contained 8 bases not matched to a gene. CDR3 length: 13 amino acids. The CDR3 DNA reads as TGTGCCAGCAGGACGACAGGGGTAGACGGCTACACCTTC. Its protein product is CASRTTGVDGYTF.

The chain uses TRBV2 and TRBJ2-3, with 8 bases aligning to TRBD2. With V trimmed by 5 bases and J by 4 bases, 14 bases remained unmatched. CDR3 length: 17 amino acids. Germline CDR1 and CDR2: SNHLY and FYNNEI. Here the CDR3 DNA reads TGTGCCAGCAGTTATCTTAGAGGGTACGGGGGGGCAGATACGCAGTATTTT. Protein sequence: CASSYLRGYGGADTQYF.

The DNA of the CDR3 is TGTGCCAGCAGCCTATGGACTCGCACAGATACGCAGTATTTT. Translated: CASSLWTRTDTQYF. The chain has TRBV7-3 and TRBJ2-3, with D possibly matching TRBD2 (5 bases). The CDR3 has 14 residues. The ends were cut back, 5 bases at V and 1 base at J, with 10 bases in the middle. From germline, CDR1 is SGHTA and CDR2 FQGTGA.